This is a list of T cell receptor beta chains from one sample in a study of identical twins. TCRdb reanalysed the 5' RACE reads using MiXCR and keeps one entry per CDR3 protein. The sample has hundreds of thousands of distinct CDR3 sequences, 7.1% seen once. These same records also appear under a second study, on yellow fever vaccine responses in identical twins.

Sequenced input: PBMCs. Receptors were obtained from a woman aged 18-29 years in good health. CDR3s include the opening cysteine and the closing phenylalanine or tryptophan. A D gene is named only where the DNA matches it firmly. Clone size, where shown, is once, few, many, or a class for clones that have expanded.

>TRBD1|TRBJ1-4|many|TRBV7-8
CASRGRTGVNEKLFF
TGTGCCAGCAGGGGCCGGACAGGGGTAAATGAAAAACTGTTTTTT
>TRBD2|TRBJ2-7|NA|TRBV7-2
CASSYLGEGYEQYF
TGTGCCAGCAGCTATTTGGGGGAGGGTTACGAGCAGTACTTC
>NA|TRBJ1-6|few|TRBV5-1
CASSLSDSSGSPLHF
TGCGCCAGCAGCTTGTCCGACAGTTCGGGGTCACCCCTCCACTTT
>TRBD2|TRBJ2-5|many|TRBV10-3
CAISSGTSGSWVETQYF
TGTGCCATCAGTTCCGGGACTAGCGGGAGTTGGGTAGAGACCCAGTACTTC
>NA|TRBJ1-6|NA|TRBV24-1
CATSGVSGSPLHF
TGTGCCACCAGTGGGGTGTCCGGTTCACCCCTCCACTTT
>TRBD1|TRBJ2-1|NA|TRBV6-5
CASSYPDRSYNEQFF
TGTGCCAGCAGTTACCCGGACAGGTCCTACAATGAGCAGTTCTTC
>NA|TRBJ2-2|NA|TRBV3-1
CASSQDSGTMNTGELFF
TGTGCCAGCAGCCAAGATTCGGGGACAATGAACACCGGGGAGCTGTTTTTT
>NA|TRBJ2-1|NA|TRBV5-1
CASNLQGSGEQFF
TGCGCCAGCAACTTACAGGGTTCTGGTGAGCAGTTCTTC
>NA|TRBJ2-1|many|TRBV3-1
CASSQRILGEQFF
TGTGCCAGCAGCCAAAGAATCTTGGGTGAGCAGTTCTTC
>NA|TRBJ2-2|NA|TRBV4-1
CASSQGWGVRDTGELFF
TGCGCCAGCAGCCAAGGTTGGGGGGTCAGGGACACCGGGGAGCTGTTTTTT
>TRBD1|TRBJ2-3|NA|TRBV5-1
CASTREAGGPDTQYF
TGCGCCAGCACGAGGGAGGCAGGGGGCCCAGATACGCAGTATTTT